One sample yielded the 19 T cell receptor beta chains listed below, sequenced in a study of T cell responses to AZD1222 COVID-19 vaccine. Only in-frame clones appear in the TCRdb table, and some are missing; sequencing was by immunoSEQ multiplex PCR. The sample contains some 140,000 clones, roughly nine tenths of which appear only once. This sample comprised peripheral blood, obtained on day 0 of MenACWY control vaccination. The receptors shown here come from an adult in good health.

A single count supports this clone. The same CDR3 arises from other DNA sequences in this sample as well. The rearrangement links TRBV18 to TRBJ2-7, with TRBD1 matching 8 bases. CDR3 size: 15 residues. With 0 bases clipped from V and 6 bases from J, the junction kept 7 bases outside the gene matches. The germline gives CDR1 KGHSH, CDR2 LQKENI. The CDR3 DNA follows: TGTGCCAGCTCACCACCACTAGGACAGGGTCCCGAGCAGTACTTC. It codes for CASSPPLGQGPEQYF.

The DNA for the CDR3 is TGTGCCACCAGCAGAGAGGCGAATGGCGGCTACGAGCAGTACTTC. It yields the protein CATSREANGGYEQYF. V and J are TRBV15 and TRBJ2-7; no firm D call. The CDR3 is 15 amino acids. Germline CDR1 and CDR2: LNHNV and YYDKDF (reference sequence). Trimming took off 0 bases at V and 3 bases at J, with 12 bases between the two ends.

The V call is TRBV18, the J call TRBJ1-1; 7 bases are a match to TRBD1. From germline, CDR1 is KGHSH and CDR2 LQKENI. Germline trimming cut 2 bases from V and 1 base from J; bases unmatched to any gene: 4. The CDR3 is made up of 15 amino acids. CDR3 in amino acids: CASSPNRGGNTEAFF. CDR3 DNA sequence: TGTGCCAGCTCACCAAACAGGGGAGGGAACACTGAAGCTTTCTTT.

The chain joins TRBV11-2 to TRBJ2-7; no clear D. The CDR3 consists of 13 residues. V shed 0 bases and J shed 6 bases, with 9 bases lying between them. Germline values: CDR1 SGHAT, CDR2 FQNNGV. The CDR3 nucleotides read TGTGCCAGCAGCTTAGATATCATGACCGAGCAGTACGTC. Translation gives CASSLDIMTEQYV.

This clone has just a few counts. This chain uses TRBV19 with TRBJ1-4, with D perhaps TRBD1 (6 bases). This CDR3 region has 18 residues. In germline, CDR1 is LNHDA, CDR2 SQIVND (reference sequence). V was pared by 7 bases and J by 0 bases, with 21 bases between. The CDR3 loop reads CASKPLRTVFATNEKLFF. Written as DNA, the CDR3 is TGTGCCAGTAAGCCCCTCCGGACAGTTTTCGCAACTAATGAAAAACTGTTTTTT.

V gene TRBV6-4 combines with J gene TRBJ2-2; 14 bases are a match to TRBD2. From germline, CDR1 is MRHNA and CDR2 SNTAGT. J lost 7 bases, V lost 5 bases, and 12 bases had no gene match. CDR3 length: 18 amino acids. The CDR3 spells CASSKQGLAGGQIGELFF. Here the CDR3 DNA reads TGTGCCAGCAGTAAACAAGGACTAGCGGGGGGCCAAATCGGGGAGCTGTTTTTT.

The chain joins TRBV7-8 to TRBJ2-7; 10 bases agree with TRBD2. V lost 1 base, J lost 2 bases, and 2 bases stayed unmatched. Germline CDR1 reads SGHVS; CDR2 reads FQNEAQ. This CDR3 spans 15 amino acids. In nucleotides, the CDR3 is TGTGCCAGCAGCTTAGGGAGCGGGAGGGCCTACGAGCAGTACTTC. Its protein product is CASSLGSGRAYEQYF.

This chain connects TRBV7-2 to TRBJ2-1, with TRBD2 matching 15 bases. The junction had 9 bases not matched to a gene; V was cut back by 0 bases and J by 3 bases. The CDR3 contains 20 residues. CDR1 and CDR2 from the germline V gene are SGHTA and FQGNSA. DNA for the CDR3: TGTGCCAGCAGCTTAGCTAGGGGGACTAGCGGGGGGAACCGCTACAATGAGCAGTTCTTC. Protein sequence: CASSLARGTSGGNRYNEQFF.

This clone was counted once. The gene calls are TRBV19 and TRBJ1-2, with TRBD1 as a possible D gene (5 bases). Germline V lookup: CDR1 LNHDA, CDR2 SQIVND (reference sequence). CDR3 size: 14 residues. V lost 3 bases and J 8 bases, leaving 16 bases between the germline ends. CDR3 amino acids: CASSIPGPRAGYTF. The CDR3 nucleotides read TGTGCCAGTAGTATCCCAGGACCCAGGGCCGGCTACACCTTC.

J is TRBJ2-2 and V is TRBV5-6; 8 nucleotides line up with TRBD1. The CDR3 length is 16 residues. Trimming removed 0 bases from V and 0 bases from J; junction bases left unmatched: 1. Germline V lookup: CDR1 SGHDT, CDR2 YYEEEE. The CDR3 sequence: CASSLVDRANTGELFF. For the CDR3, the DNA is TGTGCCAGCAGCTTGGTGGACAGGGCGAACACCGGGGAGCTGTTTTTT.

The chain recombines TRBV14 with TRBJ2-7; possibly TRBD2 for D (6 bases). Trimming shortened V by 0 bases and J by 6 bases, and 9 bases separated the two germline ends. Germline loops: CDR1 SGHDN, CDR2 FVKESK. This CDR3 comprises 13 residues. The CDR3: CASSQEVGGEQYV. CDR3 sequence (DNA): TGTGCCAGCAGCCAAGAGGTGGGAGGCGAGCAGTACGTC.

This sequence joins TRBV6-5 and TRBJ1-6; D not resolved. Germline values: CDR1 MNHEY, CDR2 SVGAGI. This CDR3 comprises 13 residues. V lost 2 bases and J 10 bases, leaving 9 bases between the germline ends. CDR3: CASSYGPDSPLHF. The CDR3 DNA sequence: TGTGCCAGCAGTTACGGACCCGACTCACCCCTCCACTTT.

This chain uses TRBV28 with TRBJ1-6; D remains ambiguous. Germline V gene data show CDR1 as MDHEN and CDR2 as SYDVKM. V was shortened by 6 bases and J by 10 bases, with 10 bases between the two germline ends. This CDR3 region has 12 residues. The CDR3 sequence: CASSLLGSPLHF. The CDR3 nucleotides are TGTGCCAGCAGCCTTCTAGGGTCACCCCTCCACTTT.

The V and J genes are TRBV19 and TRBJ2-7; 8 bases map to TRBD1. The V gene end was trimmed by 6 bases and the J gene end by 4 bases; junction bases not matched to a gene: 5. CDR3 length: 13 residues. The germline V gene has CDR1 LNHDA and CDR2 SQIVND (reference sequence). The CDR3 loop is CASSTGQGYEQYV. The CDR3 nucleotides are TGTGCCAGTAGCACCGGACAGGGTTACGAGCAGTACGTC.

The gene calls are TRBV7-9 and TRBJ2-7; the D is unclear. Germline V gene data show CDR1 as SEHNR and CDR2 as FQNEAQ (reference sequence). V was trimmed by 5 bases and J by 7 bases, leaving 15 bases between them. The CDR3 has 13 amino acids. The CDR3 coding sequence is TGTGCCAGCAGCCCCCCAAGACTGCTAGAGCAGTACGTC. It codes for CASSPPRLLEQYV.

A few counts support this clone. This CDR3 is CASSSLETQYF. DNA of the CDR3: TGTGCCAGCAGTTCCCTCGAGACCCAGTACTTC. The V and J genes are TRBV28 and TRBJ2-5; D gene uncertain. This CDR3 is built from 11 residues. Trimming pared 4 bases from V and 5 bases from J, leaving 5 bases between. The germline V gene encodes CDR1 MDHEN and CDR2 SYDVKM.

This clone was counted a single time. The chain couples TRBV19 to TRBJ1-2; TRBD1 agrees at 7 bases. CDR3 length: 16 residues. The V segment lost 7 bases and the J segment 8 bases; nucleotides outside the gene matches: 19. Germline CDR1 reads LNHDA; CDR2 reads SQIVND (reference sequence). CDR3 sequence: CASIRSGDSNPRGYTF. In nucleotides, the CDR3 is TGTGCCAGTATTAGAAGTGGGGACAGCAATCCAAGGGGCTACACCTTC.

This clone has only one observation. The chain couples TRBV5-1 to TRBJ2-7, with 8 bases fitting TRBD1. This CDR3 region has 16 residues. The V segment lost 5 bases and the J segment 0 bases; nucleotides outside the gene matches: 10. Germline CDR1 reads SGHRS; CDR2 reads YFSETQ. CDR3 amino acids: CASSSGNRGYSYEQYF. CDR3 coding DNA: TGCGCCAGCAGTTCAGGCAACAGGGGGTACTCCTACGAGCAGTACTTC.

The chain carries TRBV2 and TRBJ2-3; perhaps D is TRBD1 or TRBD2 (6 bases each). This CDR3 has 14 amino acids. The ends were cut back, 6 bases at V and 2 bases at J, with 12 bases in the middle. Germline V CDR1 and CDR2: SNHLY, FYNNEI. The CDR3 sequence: CASRGGTITDTQYF. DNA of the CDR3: TGTGCCAGCAGAGGGGGGACGATCACAGATACGCAGTATTTT. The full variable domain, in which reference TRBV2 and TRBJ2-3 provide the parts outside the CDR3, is EPEVTQTPSHQVTQMGQEVILRCVPISNHLYFYWYRQILGQKVEFLVSFYNNEISEKSEIFDDQFSVERPDGSNFTLKIRSTKLEDSAMYFCASRGGTITDTQYFGPGTRLTVL.